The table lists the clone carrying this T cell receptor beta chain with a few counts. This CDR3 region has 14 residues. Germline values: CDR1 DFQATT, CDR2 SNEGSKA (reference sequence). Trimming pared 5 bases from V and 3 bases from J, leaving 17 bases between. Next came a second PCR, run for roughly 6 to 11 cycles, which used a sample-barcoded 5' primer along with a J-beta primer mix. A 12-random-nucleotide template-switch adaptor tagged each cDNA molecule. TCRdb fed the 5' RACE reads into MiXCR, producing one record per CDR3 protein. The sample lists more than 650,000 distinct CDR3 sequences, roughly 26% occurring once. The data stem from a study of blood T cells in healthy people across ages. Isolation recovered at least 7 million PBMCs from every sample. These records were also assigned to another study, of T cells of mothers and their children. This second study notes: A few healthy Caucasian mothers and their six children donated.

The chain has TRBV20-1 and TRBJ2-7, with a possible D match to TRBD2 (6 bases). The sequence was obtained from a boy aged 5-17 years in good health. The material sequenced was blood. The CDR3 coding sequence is TGCAGTGCTTTCACCGGGACTCCCTTCTACGAGCAGTACTTC. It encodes CSAFTGTPFYEQYF.